This T cell receptor (beta chain) appears in the sequencing data of a study of T cells in Graves' hyperthyroidism and ophthalmopathy. This clonotype has a count of ten or more. V shed 0 bases, J shed 5 bases, and the junction held 4 bases outside the gene matches. The CDR3 loop spans 15 amino acids. CDR1 is SGHAT and CDR2 is FQNNGV in the germline V gene. RNA transcripts provided the source from which TCR beta CDR3 regions were amplified. Carried out on the TCR CDR3, a first-round RT-PCR used the HTBI primer set. TCRdb reprocessed the multiplex PCR reads with MiXCR, giving one entry per CDR3 protein. The sample lists around 500,000 distinct CDR3 sequences; 14% were seen once. Diagnostic assessment was based on clinical symptoms, serum thyroxine and TRAb, thyroid ultrasound and orbital computed tomography.

Sequencing was done on a sample of blood. The sequence was collected from a woman aged 40 to 50 with Graves' hyperthyroidism. The gene calls are TRBV11-2 and TRBJ2-7; 10 nucleotides line up with TRBD2. As DNA, the CDR3 is TGTGCCAGCAGCTTAGATAGCGGGAGGTCCAACGAGCAGTACTTC. Its translation is CASSLDSGRSNEQYF.